This paragraph covers one TCR beta chain sequence. It lacks a known antigen. Base qualities are not provided; no much larger clone lies one nucleotide away. The record originates from a study of blood T cell repertoires in COVID-19 (dated by TCRdb to 2020 to 2021). Context from the whole study: The collaborator samples originated in the United States, Italy and Spain and spanned the acute and convalescent phases of COVID-19. The repertoires were released in a freely available public database intended as a resource for research on the immune response to SARS-CoV-2. The samples were drawn from the first 160 participants of the ongoing ImmuneRACE study and from more than 1,000 subjects provided by 6 global collaborators. Subjects who had been exposed to COVID-19, were actively infected with it, or had recovered from it provided the deeply sampled blood TCRbeta repertoires that made up the dataset. Sample metadata almost always included a de-identified subject ID, COVID-19 status, age in years and sex. Where available, HLA class I and class II types were taken from metadata supplied by the sample provider and were not determined by assay-based typing. The material from the prospective study consisted of cDNA or gDNA derived from T cells, B-cell-depleted T cells, or PBMCs. Results and caveats for the whole study, not just this receptor: The amount of clinical and demographic metadata varied by source and participant and was provided uncurated.

The collaborating institutions used their own protocols to collect whole blood in K2EDTA tubes. Collaborator samples were shipped for TCRbeta analysis as frozen whole blood, isolated PBMCs, or DNA extracted from either sample type. There are 16 amino acids in the CDR3, from cysteine to phenylalanine inclusive. Only CDR3 DNA remains: 48 bases, in frame from the first base. CDR1 SGHAT and CDR2 FQNNGV were looked up in the germline V gene. Relative to germline, V is missing 1 base and J is missing 4 bases, with 3 bases of the junction outside any gene match. The immunoSEQ Assay, a bias-controlled multiplex PCR, was used to amplify TCRbeta CDR3 regions from genomic DNA. Concerning the study's data processing: The number of nucleated cells in each sample was estimated by amplification of reference gene primers within the assay. Sequence reads were collapsed and filtered to measure the absolute abundance of every unique TCRbeta CDR3 rearrangement. For each sample, productive Simpson clonality was calculated as the square root of Simpson's diversity index across productive rearrangements. TCRdb's version of the immuneACCESS table is confined to in-frame rearrangements and falls short of the full clone set. An unresolved V gene accounts for under half of the shortfall where checked; the remainder is of unknown origin. That table is the source of V, J and clone size, and D and trimming were worked out from the DNA. Present in this sample are tens of thousands of clones, around two thirds of which were seen just once. Of the sample, 2.6% falls within the top ten clones.

The chain uses TRBV11-2 and TRBJ2-2; a stretch of 10 junction bases matches TRBD2. This TCR derives from a human donor with acute or convalescent COVID-19. The donor label of this sample is uncertain. The sample consisted of peripheral blood. The CDR3 region has the sequence CASSLVGTSVTGELFF. The DNA sequence reads TGTGCCAGCAGCTTAGTAGGGACTAGCGTCACCGGGGAGCTGTTTTTT.